These 7 T cell receptor beta chains were sequenced from one sample in a study of neurological immune-mediated disorders. TCRdb re-called the 5' RACE reads with MiXCR, one entry per CDR3 protein. The profile shows under 11,000 distinct CDR3 sequences, under 25% of them singletons. The sequenced sample consisted of CD8+ T cells from blood. These TCRs come from a woman between 40 and 50 years old with multiple sclerosis.

This clonotype is categorized as medium-sized. The V call is TRBV3-1, the J call TRBJ2-1; D may match TRBD1 or TRBD2 (5 bases each). CDR3 length: 16 residues. The ends were cut back, 4 bases at V and 0 bases at J, with 13 bases in the middle. The germline gives CDR1 LGHDT, CDR2 YNNKEL (reference sequence). The chain's CDR3 is CASSRSGPSSYNEQFF. The CDR3, as DNA: TGTGCCAGCAGCCGCTCGGGGCCCTCCTCCTACAATGAGCAGTTCTTC.

V gene TRBV27 combines with J gene TRBJ2-3; no reliable D call. V lost 7 bases and J lost 9, with 11 bases in between. The CDR3 has 11 amino acids. In germline, CDR1 is MNHEY, CDR2 SMNVEV (reference sequence). As DNA, the CDR3 is TGTGCCAGCAACTCGGGTATCACGCAGTATTTT. Amino acid sequence: CASNSGITQYF.

This chain joins TRBV27 and TRBJ1-2; 7 nucleotides line up with TRBD1. There are 13 residues in the CDR3. V shed 2 bases, J shed 6 bases, and the junction held 3 bases outside the gene matches. The germline CDR1 and CDR2 sequences are MNHEY and SMNVEV (reference sequence). The CDR3 loop reads CASSLIGGNGYTF. DNA for the CDR3: TGTGCCAGCAGTTTAATAGGGGGCAATGGCTACACCTTC.

The rearrangement uses TRBV14 and TRBJ1-1; no clear D. This CDR3 is built from 16 residues. The V and J ends lost 0 bases and 0 bases respectively, with 11 bases between them. CDR1 and CDR2 (germline): SGHDN, FVKESK. As DNA, the CDR3 is TGTGCCAGCAGCCAAGATGGGTCGGGCCTGAACACTGAAGCTTTCTTT. Translated, it gives CASSQDGSGLNTEAFF. The full variable domain, in which reference TRBV14 and TRBJ1-1 provide the parts outside the CDR3, is EAGVTQFPSHSVIEKGQTVTLRCDPISGHDNLYWYRRVMGKEIKFLLHFVKESKQDESGMPNNRFLAERTGGTYSTLKVQPAELEDSGVYFCASSQDGSGLNTEAFFGQGTRLTVV.

By frequency in the sample, this clonotype is medium-sized (0.01 to 0.1%). The chain has TRBV7-8 and TRBJ1-1; D is uncertain. The CDR3 has 13 amino acids. Per germline, CDR1 SGHVS and CDR2 FQNEAQ. Trimming removed 2 bases from V and 6 bases from J, with 10 bases in between. For the CDR3, the DNA is TGTGCCAGCAGCTTAACGGGGTCCCCTGAAGCTTTCTTT. Its protein is CASSLTGSPEAFF.

This clonotype was detected many times. The rearrangement joins TRBV12-3 or TRBV12-4 to TRBJ1-1; D is unclear. There are 14 residues in the CDR3. The germline V and J ends were trimmed by 6 bases and 0 bases, with 11 bases remaining between them. Here the CDR3 DNA reads TGTGCCAGCAGCTCCGCGTACTTGAACACTGAAGCTTTCTTT. This sequence encodes CASSSAYLNTEAFF.

This clonotype was seen many times. The gene calls are TRBV12-3 or TRBV12-4 and TRBJ2-1; D is perhaps TRBD1 (6 bases). V lost 3 bases to trimming and J lost 10 bases, with 7 bases between them. This CDR3 is built from 11 residues. The CDR3 nucleotides read TGTGCCAGCAGTTTTGGACAGGAGCAGTTCTTC. Its protein product is CASSFGQEQFF.